The sequence of this T cell receptor (beta chain) was determined in a study of blood T cell repertoires in COVID-19. Some clones are missing from TCRdb's copy, which holds only in-frame ones; the method was immunoSEQ multiplex PCR. The sample lists fewer than 300,000 clones; 80% to 90% were seen once. The ends lost 6 bases at V and 6 bases at J; junction bases unmatched: 7. The CDR3 has 14 residues. CDR1 and CDR2 (germline): MNHEY, SVGAGI. Participant-given clinical history determined each cohort assignment. Two negative PCRs, clearance, or symptom resolution had been documented for recovered Cohort 3 donors.

The sample comprised PBMCs or T cells enriched from blood (not recorded which). This sequence was found in a man between 40 and 49 years old who had recovered from COVID-19. The V gene is TRBV6-5, the J gene TRBJ2-7; the match to TRBD2 covers 11 bases. The CDR3 region has the DNA TGTGCCAGCAGAGATACTAGCGGGAGCACCGAGCAGTACTTC. This gives the protein CASRDTSGSTEQYF.